This TCR beta chain was profiled in a study of T cell responses to AZD1222 COVID-19 vaccine. Here immunoSEQ multiplex PCR was the method, and the copy in TCRdb shows in-frame clones only, minus some. In the table there are about 180,000 clones, roughly 92% of which are singletons. V was cut by 0 bases and J by 0 bases, with 11 bases left in between. CDR1 is SNHLY, CDR2 FYNNEI, per germline. The CDR3 loop spans 16 amino acids. With regard to this clone: No antigen is known for it.

Overall study results and limits: Researchers report vaccine-associated CD4 TCRs spanning spike, with dominance at 160-218 and 743-854. AZD1222 recipients seropositive at baseline numbered only five to seven.

The chain employs TRBV2 and TRBJ1-2; perhaps TRBD1 as D (5 bases). The material sequenced was peripheral blood, taken 28 days after the second AZD1222 dose. This sequence was found in an adult who received the AZD1222 COVID-19 vaccine. The CDR3 here is CASSEAIGGTNYGYTF. CDR3 bases: TGTGCCAGCAGTGAAGCGATCGGGGGAACTAACTATGGCTACACCTTC.